These T cell receptor beta chains were read from a single sample in a study of T cell repertoires in cytomegalovirus infection. TCRdb called the reads again in MiXCR, with one record for every CDR3 protein. This sample has roughly 920,000 distinct CDR3 sequences, with around a third found just once. These receptors lack a known antigen. The sequences come from cultured CD8+ T cells from PBMCs, collected from culture after CMV antigen stimulation. These TCRs come from a human donor in good health (CMV status not recorded). Some clones in this sample may be carry-over from other donors' samples. The CDR3 runs from the conserved cysteine through the conserved F or W. Each record gives: D gene, clone size, V gene, J gene, CDR3 protein, CDR3 DNA. A D gene is named only where the DNA matches it firmly. Clone size is shown for a subset of rows, as once, few, many or a class of expanded clone.

d_gene: .; abundance: .; v_gene: TRBV29-1; j_gene: TRBJ1-1; CDR3aa: CSAQPPRDSEAFF; CDR3nt: TGCAGCGCACAACCTCCGCGGGACTCTGAAGCTTTCTTT
d_gene: TRBD2; abundance: few; v_gene: TRBV19; j_gene: TRBJ2-1; CDR3aa: CASSIASSGGAGEQFF; CDR3nt: TGTGCCAGTAGTATTGCCTCTAGCGGGGGGGCCGGGGAGCAGTTCTTC
d_gene: .; abundance: .; v_gene: TRBV6-2/TRBV6-3; j_gene: TRBJ1-2; CDR3aa: CASSQGFGYTF; CDR3nt: TGTGCCAGCAGTCAGGGGTTTGGCTACACCTTC
d_gene: TRBD2; abundance: few; v_gene: TRBV6-5; j_gene: TRBJ2-3; CDR3aa: CASSSSGFTDTQYF; CDR3nt: TGTGCCAGCAGTTCTAGCGGGTTCACAGATACGCAGTATTTT
d_gene: TRBD1; abundance: few; v_gene: TRBV27; j_gene: TRBJ1-6; CDR3aa: CASSLAGQGGSDSPLHF; CDR3nt: TGTGCCAGCAGTTTAGCGGGACAGGGGGGAAGTGATTCACCCCTCCACTTT
d_gene: TRBD1; abundance: .; v_gene: TRBV27; j_gene: TRBJ2-5; CDR3aa: CASSTGTAYQETQYF; CDR3nt: TGTGCCAGCAGTACCGGGACAGCTTACCAAGAGACCCAGTACTTC
d_gene: .; abundance: .; v_gene: TRBV6-6; j_gene: TRBJ2-5; CDR3aa: CASSYSKFGTEQETQYF; CDR3nt: TGTGCCAGCAGTTACTCGAAATTCGGGACGGAACAAGAGACCCAGTACTTC
d_gene: .; abundance: many; v_gene: TRBV7-8; j_gene: TRBJ2-1; CDR3aa: CASSLYDPRPYNEQFF; CDR3nt: TGTGCCAGCAGCTTATATGACCCGAGACCCTACAATGAGCAGTTCTTC
d_gene: .; abundance: .; v_gene: TRBV20-1; j_gene: TRBJ2-5; CDR3aa: CSARDWAGGMETQYF; CDR3nt: TGCAGTGCTAGAGATTGGGCAGGGGGGATGGAGACCCAGTACTTC
d_gene: .; abundance: few; v_gene: TRBV6-8; j_gene: TRBJ2-1; CDR3aa: CASSLEQGPLSEQFF; CDR3nt: TGTGCCAGCAGTTTGGAACAGGGTCCCTTGAGTGAGCAGTTCTTC
d_gene: .; abundance: .; v_gene: TRBV6-6; j_gene: TRBJ1-1; CDR3aa: CATVGVSEAFF; CDR3nt: TGTGCCACCGTGGGGGTTAGTGAAGCTTTCTTT
d_gene: .; abundance: many; v_gene: TRBV7-9; j_gene: TRBJ2-7; CDR3aa: CASSSGGGQIYEQYF; CDR3nt: TGTGCCAGCAGCTCGGGCGGGGGACAGATCTACGAGCAGTACTTC
d_gene: .; abundance: few; v_gene: TRBV5-4; j_gene: TRBJ2-5; CDR3aa: CASSRTPGLGQETQYF; CDR3nt: TGTGCCAGCAGCCGAACGCCGGGCCTAGGGCAAGAGACCCAGTACTTC
d_gene: .; abundance: .; v_gene: TRBV19; j_gene: TRBJ1-2; CDR3aa: CASTGYEQKENYEDLYGYTF; CDR3nt: TGTGCCAGTACCGGATACGAGCAGAAGGAAAACTATGAGGACTTATATGGCTACACCTTC
d_gene: TRBD2; abundance: few; v_gene: TRBV4-2; j_gene: TRBJ2-2; CDR3aa: CASSQGLAGINTGELFF; CDR3nt: TGTGCCAGCAGCCAAGGCCTAGCGGGGATTAACACCGGGGAGCTGTTTTTT
d_gene: .; abundance: few; v_gene: TRBV5-4; j_gene: TRBJ2-2; CDR3aa: CASRELGTIGTGELFF; CDR3nt: TGTGCCAGCAGAGAACTTGGGACGATAGGCACCGGGGAGCTGTTTTTT
d_gene: TRBD1; abundance: few; v_gene: TRBV5-5; j_gene: TRBJ2-2; CDR3aa: CASSLPGTGTNTGELFF; CDR3nt: TGTGCCAGCAGCTTGCCCGGGACAGGGACGAACACCGGGGAGCTGTTTTTT
d_gene: TRBD2; abundance: .; v_gene: TRBV7-9; j_gene: TRBJ2-1; CDR3aa: CASSPRSGGGAHEQFF; CDR3nt: TGTGCCAGCAGCCCCCGCTCGGGCGGGGGGGCCCATGAGCAGTTCTTC
d_gene: TRBD1; abundance: once; v_gene: TRBV5-1; j_gene: TRBJ2-7; CDR3aa: CASSYGQGLYEQYF; CDR3nt: TGCGCCAGCAGCTACGGACAGGGACTCTACGAGCAGTACTTC
d_gene: .; abundance: many; v_gene: TRBV5-5; j_gene: TRBJ2-7; CDR3aa: CASSSGETSYEQYF; CDR3nt: TGTGCCAGCAGCTCTGGTGAAACTTCCTACGAGCAGTACTTC
d_gene: .; abundance: .; v_gene: TRBV7-6; j_gene: TRBJ2-2; CDR3aa: CVSSLVGGELFF; CDR3nt: TGTGTCAGCAGCTTAGTGGGCGGGGAGCTGTTTTTT
d_gene: .; abundance: .; v_gene: TRBV7-6; j_gene: TRBJ2-3; CDR3aa: CASSSPQGADTQYF; CDR3nt: TGTGCCAGCAGCTCTCCTCAAGGGGCAGATACGCAGTATTTT
d_gene: TRBD1; abundance: few; v_gene: TRBV11-2; j_gene: TRBJ2-3; CDR3aa: CASSSGGQTPRPDTQYF; CDR3nt: TGTGCCAGCAGCTCTGGGGGACAGACTCCGCGTCCAGATACGCAGTATTTT
d_gene: .; abundance: many; v_gene: TRBV7-6; j_gene: TRBJ2-1; CDR3aa: CASSLGLWGGPNNEQFF; CDR3nt: TGTGCCAGCAGCTTGGGGCTTTGGGGGGGCCCCAACAATGAGCAGTTCTTC
d_gene: TRBD1; abundance: .; v_gene: TRBV2; j_gene: TRBJ1-4; CDR3aa: CDSTGQGALATNEKLFF; CDR3nt: TGTGACTCCACGGGGCAGGGGGCCCTTGCAACTAATGAAAAACTGTTTTTT
d_gene: TRBD1; abundance: few; v_gene: TRBV5-6; j_gene: TRBJ2-6; CDR3aa: CASSLGDRGSSGANVLTF; CDR3nt: TGTGCCAGCAGCTTGGGGGACAGGGGGAGCTCTGGGGCCAACGTCCTGACTTTC
d_gene: .; abundance: many; v_gene: TRBV7-6; j_gene: TRBJ2-1; CDR3aa: CASSLNGKGEQFF; CDR3nt: TGTGCCAGCAGCTTAAACGGGAAGGGTGAGCAGTTCTTC
d_gene: .; abundance: .; v_gene: TRBV12-5; j_gene: TRBJ1-1; CDR3aa: CASGLLPVRENTEAFF; CDR3nt: TGTGCTAGTGGTTTGCTCCCGGTCCGGGAAAACACTGAAGCTTTCTTT
d_gene: .; abundance: .; v_gene: TRBV19; j_gene: TRBJ1-1; CDR3aa: CASSDSGSTEAFF; CDR3nt: TGTGCCAGTAGCGACTCGGGGAGCACTGAAGCTTTCTTT
d_gene: .; abundance: few; v_gene: TRBV28; j_gene: TRBJ1-1; CDR3aa: CASSFRTEKTFF; CDR3nt: TGTGCCAGCAGTTTCAGGACAGAAAAGACTTTCTTT
d_gene: .; abundance: .; v_gene: TRBV5-6; j_gene: TRBJ2-3; CDR3aa: CASSLATDGNTDTQYF; CDR3nt: TGTGCCAGCAGCTTGGCCACGGACGGAAACACAGATACGCAGTATTTT
d_gene: TRBD1; abundance: .; v_gene: TRBV19; j_gene: TRBJ2-1; CDR3aa: CASRRTGGGNEQFF; CDR3nt: TGTGCCAGTAGGCGGACAGGGGGCGGGAATGAGCAGTTCTTC
d_gene: .; abundance: .; v_gene: TRBV7-9; j_gene: TRBJ1-1; CDR3aa: CASRDDGRVHFMNTEAFF; CDR3nt: TGTGCCAGCAGGGACGACGGCAGGGTTCACTTCATGAACACTGAAGCTTTCTTT
d_gene: TRBD2; abundance: .; v_gene: TRBV20-1; j_gene: TRBJ2-3; CDR3aa: CSARTSTDTQYF; CDR3nt: TGCAGTGCCAGGACTAGTACAGATACGCAGTATTTT
d_gene: .; abundance: .; v_gene: TRBV20-1; j_gene: TRBJ1-1; CDR3aa: CSARDRESRTEAFF; CDR3nt: TGCAGTGCTAGAGACAGGGAGTCTCGGACTGAAGCTTTCTTT
d_gene: .; abundance: many; v_gene: TRBV7-9; j_gene: TRBJ2-3; CDR3aa: CASSPRPDTQYF; CDR3nt: TGTGCCAGCAGTCCGAGACCTGATACGCAGTATTTT
d_gene: .; abundance: .; v_gene: TRBV19; j_gene: TRBJ2-2; CDR3aa: CASSMAGNTGELFF; CDR3nt: TGTGCCAGTAGTATGGCGGGCAACACCGGGGAGCTGTTTTTT
d_gene: .; abundance: .; v_gene: TRBV11-2; j_gene: TRBJ2-3; CDR3aa: CASSSSNRGAADTQYF; CDR3nt: TGTGCCAGCAGCTCTTCGAACCGGGGGGCCGCGGATACGCAGTATTTT
d_gene: TRBD2; abundance: many; v_gene: TRBV7-6; j_gene: TRBJ2-1; CDR3aa: CASSLTSGANNEQFF; CDR3nt: TGTGCCAGCAGCTTGACTAGCGGGGCCAACAATGAGCAGTTCTTC
d_gene: .; abundance: few; v_gene: TRBV20-1; j_gene: TRBJ2-1; CDR3aa: CSALEYNEQFF; CDR3nt: TGCAGTGCACTAGAGTACAATGAGCAGTTCTTC
d_gene: TRBD1; abundance: few; v_gene: TRBV2; j_gene: TRBJ1-4; CDR3aa: CASSLQGPATNEKLFF; CDR3nt: TGTGCCAGCAGTTTACAGGGGCCGGCAACTAATGAAAAACTGTTTTTT
d_gene: .; abundance: .; v_gene: TRBV27; j_gene: TRBJ1-5; CDR3aa: CASTPRGRANQPQHF; CDR3nt: TGTGCCAGCACCCCTAGGGGGAGGGCGAATCAGCCCCAGCATTTT
d_gene: .; abundance: .; v_gene: TRBV7-9; j_gene: TRBJ2-1; CDR3aa: CASTWLGNEQFF; CDR3nt: TGTGCCAGCACGTGGTTGGGGAATGAGCAGTTCTTC
d_gene: .; abundance: many; v_gene: TRBV7-2; j_gene: TRBJ2-5; CDR3aa: CASRPGPSIQETQYF; CDR3nt: TGTGCCAGCAGACCGGGACCCTCCATCCAGGAGACCCAGTACTTC
d_gene: .; abundance: few; v_gene: TRBV9; j_gene: TRBJ2-2; CDR3aa: CASSVEGGTGELFF; CDR3nt: TGTGCCAGCAGCGTTGAGGGGGGCACCGGGGAGCTGTTTTTT
d_gene: .; abundance: .; v_gene: TRBV4-1; j_gene: TRBJ2-7; CDR3aa: CANSQTDSYEQYF; CDR3nt: TGCGCCAACAGCCAAACTGATTCCTACGAGCAGTACTTC
d_gene: .; abundance: .; v_gene: TRBV28; j_gene: TRBJ2-5; CDR3aa: CASSAISPAIQETQYF; CDR3nt: TGTGCCAGCAGTGCCATTAGTCCAGCGATTCAAGAGACCCAGTACTTC
d_gene: .; abundance: .; v_gene: TRBV10-3; j_gene: TRBJ1-2; CDR3aa: CVTNRADRAPPWGYTF; CDR3nt: TGTGTCACAAACAGGGCCGACCGAGCTCCACCGTGGGGCTACACCTTC
d_gene: .; abundance: many; v_gene: TRBV5-6; j_gene: TRBJ2-3; CDR3aa: CASSLGRPSDTQYF; CDR3nt: TGTGCCAGCAGCCTGGGACGGCCCTCGGATACGCAGTATTTT
d_gene: TRBD1; abundance: few; v_gene: TRBV20-1; j_gene: TRBJ2-3; CDR3aa: CSARDRGQGTDTQYF; CDR3nt: TGCAGTGCTAGAGATCGGGGACAGGGAACAGATACGCAGTATTTT
d_gene: TRBD1; abundance: few; v_gene: TRBV4-1; j_gene: TRBJ2-6; CDR3aa: CATNTGGPNSGANVLTF; CDR3nt: TGCGCTACAAATACAGGGGGGCCCAACTCTGGGGCCAACGTCCTGACTTTC
d_gene: .; abundance: .; v_gene: TRBV4-3; j_gene: TRBJ2-1; CDR3aa: CASSQDRGSHPYNEQFF; CDR3nt: TGCGCCAGCAGCCAAGATCGGGGCAGCCATCCCTACAATGAGCAGTTCTTC
d_gene: .; abundance: many; v_gene: TRBV7-6; j_gene: TRBJ2-2; CDR3aa: CASRHYRDGINTGELFF; CDR3nt: TGTGCCAGCCGTCACTACCGGGACGGGATCAACACCGGGGAGCTGTTTTTT